The 29 T cell receptor beta chains reported below all come from one sample, sequenced in a study of T cell responses to AZD1222 COVID-19 vaccine. Assay used: immunoSEQ multiplex PCR; TCRdb lists only in-frame clones, some missing. The repertoire has approximately 150,000 clones, about 89% of them found once; the top ten carry 2.5% to 3.5%. The input for sequencing was peripheral blood, taken on day 0 of AZD1222 vaccination. These receptors came from an adult in good health.

V is TRBV28 and J is TRBJ2-7; 10 nucleotides match TRBD2. J lost 5 bases, V lost 3 bases, and 13 bases had no gene match. Germline loops: CDR1 MDHEN, CDR2 SYDVKM. The CDR3 sequence is 17 residues long. The CDR3 region has the DNA TGTGCCAGCAGTTTCCAGCTCGGACGACTAGCGGGTGACGAGCAGTACTTC. Translated, it gives CASSFQLGRLAGDEQYF.

V gene TRBV19 combines with J gene TRBJ2-7, with 14 bases identical to TRBD2. The CDR3 extends over 17 amino acids. The germline gives CDR1 LNHDA, CDR2 SQIVND (reference sequence). Losses at the gene ends were 3 bases for V and 0 bases for J; bases not matched to a gene: 4. CDR3 protein: CASSMGTSGSISYEQYF. The CDR3 DNA follows: TGTGCCAGTAGTATGGGGACTAGCGGGAGCATCTCCTACGAGCAGTACTTC.

This chain uses TRBV5-1 with TRBJ2-1; 12 bases fit TRBD2. J gave up 9 bases and V 0 bases, and 1 base lay outside the gene matches. From germline, CDR1 is SGHRS and CDR2 YFSETQ. The CDR3 loop spans 14 amino acids. For the CDR3, the DNA is TGCGCCAGCAGCTTGGGACTAGCGGGAGTTGAGCAGTTCTTC. Its protein is CASSLGLAGVEQFF. The whole variable domain, filled in from reference TRBV5-1 and TRBJ2-1, reads KAGVTQTPRYLIKTRGQQVTLSCSPISGHRSVSWYQQTPGQGLQFLFEYFSETQRNKGNFPGRFSGRQFSNSRSEMNVSTLELGDSALYLCASSLGLAGVEQFFGPGTRLTVL.

This chain joins TRBV6-6 and TRBJ2-3; 8 nucleotides align to TRBD1. The V segment lost 6 bases and the J segment 0 bases; nucleotides outside the gene matches: 8. The CDR3 runs to 16 residues. CDR1 is MNHNY and CDR2 is SVGAGI in the germline V gene (reference sequence). In DNA, the CDR3 is TGTGCCAGCAGCCGAAGGACAGGGTCTAGCACAGATACGCAGTATTTT. Residues: CASSRRTGSSTDTQYF.

The rearrangement links TRBV11-2 to TRBJ2-1; weak D call: TRBD2 (5 bases). Germline CDR1 reads SGHAT; CDR2 reads FQNNGV. Trimming left V 4 bases short and J 3 bases short, with 16 bases between. This CDR3 contains 16 residues. CDR3 sequence reads: CASSSPWSGRYNEQFF. The CDR3 nucleotides read TGTGCCAGCAGCTCCCCATGGAGCGGCCGCTACAATGAGCAGTTCTTC.

This clone appeared a few times. V is TRBV9 and J is TRBJ2-5; TRBD2 matches at 11 bases. The length of the CDR3 is 17 residues. The V gene's germline CDR1 is SGDLS and CDR2 YYNGEE. With V trimmed by 3 bases and J by 3 bases, 10 bases remained unmatched. In DNA form, the CDR3 reads TGTGCCAGCAGCGCCATAGCGGGGGGGCTGGTGAAAGAGACCCAGTACTTC. Encoded protein: CASSAIAGGLVKETQYF.

The rearrangement joins TRBV19 to TRBJ2-5; perhaps TRBD1 as D (5 bases). CDR1 and CDR2 (germline): LNHDA, SQIVND (reference sequence). The CDR3 is 14 residues long. V was clipped by 3 bases and J by 9 bases, with 17 bases between them. The CDR3, as DNA: TGTGCCAGTAGTATGGTGGCAGGGTGGCTGTCCCAGTACTTC. This gives the protein CASSMVAGWLSQYF.

J is TRBJ2-1 and V is TRBV7-8, with 9 bases that match TRBD2. The germline CDR1 and CDR2 sequences are SGHVS and FQNEAQ. This CDR3 contains 16 residues. Losses at the gene ends were 1 base for V and 4 bases for J; bases not matched to a gene: 5. CDR3 protein: CASSLGSSGDYNEQFF. Here the CDR3 DNA reads TGTGCCAGCAGCTTAGGGTCTAGCGGGGATTACAATGAGCAGTTCTTC.

This clone was observed a single time. The CDR3 DNA reads TGTGCCAGCAGCTTCCAGGGAACGGCCGGGGAGCTGTTTTTT. Protein sequence: CASSFQGTAGELFF. The V call is TRBV7-2, the J call TRBJ2-2; D possibly corresponds to TRBD1 (5 bases). Germline CDR1 reads SGHTA; CDR2 reads FQGNSA. Trimming cost V 3 bases and J 6 bases, with 11 bases left between them. The CDR3 length is 14 residues.

The chain recombines TRBV7-2 with TRBJ1-5; 7 bases agree with TRBD1. CDR1 and CDR2 from the germline V gene are SGHTA and FQGNSA. With V trimmed by 4 bases and J by 8 bases, 11 bases remained unmatched. This CDR3 has 15 amino acids. This CDR3 reads CASSSIGGRGEPQHF. CDR3 nucleotide sequence: TGTGCCAGCAGCTCCATAGGGGGCCGGGGGGAGCCCCAGCATTTT.

The rearrangement uses TRBV7-2 and TRBJ2-1; 9 positions agree with TRBD2. Trimming cost V 4 bases and J 2 bases; bases outside gene matches: 6. The CDR3 runs to 16 residues. Germline-derived CDR1 and CDR2 are SGHTA and FQGNSA. CDR3 sequence reads: CASSSASGATYNEQFF. As DNA, the CDR3 is TGTGCCAGCAGCTCGGCTAGCGGGGCCACCTACAATGAGCAGTTCTTC. Full variable domain (remainder filled in from reference TRBV7-2 and TRBJ2-1): GAGVSQSPSNKVTEKGKDVELRCDPISGHTALYWYRQSLGQGLEFLIYFQGNSAPDKSGLPSDRFSAERTGGSVSTLTIQRTQQEDSAVYLCASSSASGATYNEQFFGPGTRLTVL.

J is TRBJ2-3 and V is TRBV18, with D possibly being TRBD2 (6 bases). Trimming cost V 0 bases and J 6 bases, with 7 bases left between them. Germline V gene lookup returns CDR1 KGHSH and CDR2 LQKENI. The CDR3 length is 13 residues. CDR3 in amino acids: CASSPPGGDTQYF. The CDR3 DNA sequence: TGTGCCAGCTCACCACCGGGAGGCGATACGCAGTATTTT.

The chain couples TRBV6-2 or TRBV6-3 to TRBJ2-7; unclear D gene. The CDR3 extends over 15 amino acids. The germline CDR1 and CDR2 sequences are MNHEY and SVGEGT. Trimming took 4 bases from V and 1 from J, leaving 14 bases between them. The CDR3 reads CASSSLSTASYEQYF. The CDR3, as DNA: TGTGCCAGCAGTTCTTTATCGACCGCGTCCTACGAGCAGTACTTC.

This chain uses TRBV11-2 with TRBJ2-1, with D unclear. V dropped 5 bases and J dropped 5 bases, with 10 bases sitting between them. The germline V gene encodes CDR1 SGHAT and CDR2 FQNNGV. The CDR3 extends over 13 amino acids. DNA of the CDR3: TGTGCCAGCAGCAAAGGACCCGACAATGAGCAGTTCTTC. It encodes CASSKGPDNEQFF. The whole variable domain, remainder taken from reference TRBV11-2 and TRBJ2-1, is EAGVAQSPRYKIIEKRQSVAFWCNPISGHATLYWYQQILGQGPKLLIQFQNNGVVDDSQLPKDRFSAERLKGVDSTLKIQPAKLEDSAVYLCASSKGPDNEQFFGPGTRLTVL.

V and J are TRBV5-8 and TRBJ1-2; possibly TRBD1 for D (5 bases). In germline, CDR1 is SGHTS, CDR2 YDEGEE. Trimming removed 0 bases from V and 3 bases from J, with 6 bases in between. The CDR3 is 13 amino acids. The CDR3 DNA is TGTGCCAGCAGCTTGGCCAGGGACTATGGCTACACCTTC. Translation gives CASSLARDYGYTF. Full variable domain (rest looked up from reference TRBV5-8 and TRBJ1-2): EAGVTQSPTHLIKTRGQQATLRCSPISGHTSVYWYQQALGLGLQFLLWYDEGEERNRGNFPPRFSGRQFPNYSSELNVNALELEDSALYLCASSLARDYGYTFGSGTRLTVV.

In nucleotides, the CDR3 is TGTGCCAGCAGCCACCGGGACAGCAACTATGGCTACACCTTC. This translates into CASSHRDSNYGYTF. J is TRBJ1-2 and V is TRBV7-8, with 7 positions matching TRBD1. Per germline, CDR1 SGHVS and CDR2 FQNEAQ. The CDR3 extends over 14 amino acids. Losses at the gene ends were 5 bases for V and 2 bases for J; bases not matched to a gene: 5.

This clone was counted only a few times. CDR3 nucleotides: TGCGCCAGCAGCTTGGTCCCCCTGAACTACGAGCAGTACTTC. Its protein product is CASSLVPLNYEQYF. This rearrangement joins TRBV5-1 to TRBJ2-7; D unresolved. CDR1 and CDR2 from the germline V gene are SGHRS and YFSETQ. Deletions cut 0 bases from V and 3 bases from J, with 10 bases between. The CDR3 loop spans 14 amino acids.

This chain joins TRBV6-5 and TRBJ1-1; D possibly corresponds to TRBD1 (6 bases). The CDR3 contains 16 residues. Germline CDR1 reads MNHEY; CDR2 reads SVGAGI. Trimming stripped 0 bases from V and 5 bases from J, with 16 bases between. Here the CDR3 DNA reads TGTGCCAGCAGTTACTCGAGGGGGGCGTTGGAAACTGAAGCTTTCTTT. Translated: CASSYSRGALETEAFF.

This clone came up once. The chain links TRBV28 to TRBJ2-1, with no clear D. Germline lookup yields CDR1 MDHEN and CDR2 SYDVKM. Trimming stripped 4 bases from V and 9 bases from J, with 22 bases between. The CDR3 extends over 16 amino acids. The CDR3 protein is CASSSSIGPPGSEQFF. In DNA, the CDR3 is TGTGCCAGCAGTTCGTCCATAGGTCCACCCGGCAGTGAGCAGTTCTTC.

V gene TRBV18 combines with J gene TRBJ2-4; the match to TRBD1 covers 10 bases. The CDR3 is made up of 16 amino acids. From germline, CDR1 is KGHSH and CDR2 LQKENI. V gave up 3 bases and J gave up 0 bases; unmatched junction bases: 2. Here the CDR3 reads CASSPGQGIAKNIQYF. The CDR3 nucleotides are TGTGCCAGCTCACCGGGACAGGGGATAGCCAAAAACATTCAGTACTTC.

The rearrangement links TRBV13 to TRBJ1-1, with a possible D match to TRBD1 (6 bases). The CDR3 has 12 residues. Germline V gene lookup returns CDR1 PRHDT and CDR2 FYEKMQ (reference sequence). The V end was cut by 5 bases, the J end by 10 bases, with 14 bases between. In nucleotides, the CDR3 is TGTGCCAGCAGCGGGAGGGGGTTTGGAGCTTTCTTT. It is translated as CASSGRGFGAFF.

The rearrangement links TRBV25-1 to TRBJ2-1, with 8 positions matching TRBD2. With V trimmed by 11 bases and J by 10 bases, 10 bases remained unmatched. Germline loops: CDR1 MGHDK, CDR2 SYGVNS. The CDR3 spans 12 residues. CDR3 amino acids: CARRGGEEEQFF. CDR3 sequence (DNA): TGTGCCCGCCGGGGGGGGGAAGAGGAGCAGTTCTTC.

The chain couples TRBV7-8 to TRBJ1-4; 9 nucleotides match TRBD1. Germline V gene lookup returns CDR1 SGHVS and CDR2 FQNEAQ. The V gene end was trimmed by 4 bases and the J gene end by 5 bases; junction bases not matched to a gene: 5. The CDR3 is 15 amino acids. The CDR3 nucleotides are TGTGCCAGCAGCTCGCCGACAGGGGGGAATGAAAAACTGTTTTTT. It specifies CASSSPTGGNEKLFF.

The rearrangement links TRBV4-2 to TRBJ1-2; D is ambiguous. This CDR3 spans 15 amino acids. V was cut by 0 bases and J by 3 bases, with 11 bases left in between. Germline CDR1 reads LGHNA; CDR2 reads YNFKEQ. CDR3 in amino acids: CASSQEGYPYYGYTF. The CDR3 DNA follows: TGTGCCAGCAGCCAAGAAGGCTATCCCTACTATGGCTACACCTTC.

The genes are TRBV15 and TRBJ2-5, with TRBD2 as a possible D gene (6 bases). Trimming shortened V by 3 bases and J by 1 base, and 12 bases separated the two germline ends. The CDR3 totals 15 residues. Germline loops: CDR1 LNHNV, CDR2 YYDKDF (reference sequence). The CDR3 nucleotides read TGTGCCACCAGCAGGGGGCGACTAGTCCAAGAGACCCAGTACTTC. As protein: CATSRGRLVQETQYF.

J is TRBJ1-2 and V is TRBV11-2; 8 bases map to TRBD1. Germline lookup yields CDR1 SGHAT and CDR2 FQNNGV. With 3 bases clipped from V and 4 bases from J, the junction kept 7 bases outside the gene matches. The CDR3 runs to 15 residues. This CDR3 is CASSFVQGVSYGYTF. The CDR3 nucleotides are TGTGCCAGCAGCTTCGTACAGGGGGTATCCTATGGCTACACCTTC.

The rearrangement uses TRBV5-1 and TRBJ1-1; D perhaps matches TRBD1 (5 bases). The V end lost 4 bases, the J end lost 6 bases, and 22 bases lay between the germline ends. The CDR3 is 16 amino acids. Per the germline V gene, CDR1 is SGHRS and CDR2 is YFSETQ. This chain's CDR3 is CASSGQGRRLSSEAFF. CDR3 nucleotide sequence: TGCGCCAGCAGCGGACAAGGGCGGAGGCTTTCCTCTGAAGCTTTCTTT. The full variable domain, with the rest looked up from reference TRBV5-1 and TRBJ1-1, is KAGVTQTPRYLIKTRGQQVTLSCSPISGHRSVSWYQQTPGQGLQFLFEYFSETQRNKGNFPGRFSGRQFSNSRSEMNVSTLELGDSALYLCASSGQGRRLSSEAFFGQGTRLTVV.

The chain carries TRBV5-1 and TRBJ2-7, with D perhaps matching TRBD2 (6 bases). The V gene lost 0 bases and the J gene lost 2 bases, with 15 bases spanning the gap. Germline CDR1 is SGHRS and CDR2 is YFSETQ. The CDR3 sequence is 16 residues long. This CDR3 reads CASSLAVSGPAYEQYF. In DNA, the CDR3 is TGCGCCAGCAGCTTGGCCGTAAGCGGGCCTGCCTACGAGCAGTACTTC.

The chain links TRBV3-1 (or the pseudogene TRBV3-2) to TRBJ1-4; D call uncertain. The V end was cut by 0 bases, the J end by 1 base, with 9 bases between. Per the germline V gene, CDR1 is LGHDT and CDR2 is YNNKEL (reference sequence). The CDR3 has 16 residues. CDR3 loop: CASSQDWTETNEKLFF. The CDR3 DNA sequence: TGTGCCAGCAGCCAAGATTGGACGGAAACTAATGAAAAACTGTTTTTT.